This T cell receptor (beta chain) was sequenced during a study of T cells expressing NK-cell markers. Template switching by 5'RACE with UMIs generated the TCR beta cDNA. Following a re-call of the 5' RACE reads, TCRdb has one entry per CDR3 protein and lacks DNA. The repertoire table contains around 100,000 distinct CDR3 sequences. Germline V CDR1 and CDR2: MNHEY, SMNVEV (reference sequence). CDR3 length equals 12 residues. What was sequenced was blood T cells: a sorted CD56 or NKG2C T cell subset, CD4+ or CD8+ T cells, or bulk PBMC T cells (not recorded which). The source of this sequence is a woman between 18 and 75 years old in good health. V gene TRBV27 combines with J gene TRBJ2-3. CDR3 loop: CASSYPTDTQYF.